This T cell receptor (beta chain) was identified during a study of CD8+ T cells in alopecia areata. Across the whole study: Scalp area affected, as a percentage, set the severity score of treated patients.

As to treatment: oral pan-JAK inhibitor, 5-10 mg twice daily. V dropped 3 bases and J dropped 6 bases, with 11 bases sitting between them. This CDR3 comprises 12 residues. Germline V gene data show CDR1 as SQVTM and CDR2 as ANQGSEA. cDNA prepared by RNA extraction and subsequent reverse transcription served as the template for sequencing. Here immunoSEQ multiplex PCR was the method, and the copy in TCRdb shows in-frame clones only, minus some. The sample lists some 240,000 clones, under 60% occurring once. The receptor was derived from a human donor with alopecia areata. The chain uses TRBV29-1 and TRBJ1-2; D remains unclear. The source material was CD4+ T cells sorted from blood, sampled at week 4, from a patient treated with tofacitinib. This CDR3 is CSVDLPVNGYTF. The CDR3 DNA reads as TGCAGCGTTGATTTGCCAGTTAATGGCTACACCTTC.